This T cell receptor beta chain comes out of a study of blood T cell repertoires in COVID-19. Profiling relied on immunoSEQ multiplex PCR, and the TCRdb table lists in-frame clones only, not all of them. Of nearly 35,000 clones listed, 85% are singletons. The CDR3 loop spans 16 amino acids. The V end lost 0 bases, the J end lost 5 bases, and 15 bases lay between the germline ends. The germline V gene encodes CDR1 LGHNA and CDR2 YSLEER. The V call is TRBV4-3, the J call TRBJ2-3; the D gene is possibly TRBD2 (6 bases). Input material: peripheral blood. This sequence originates from a human donor with acute or convalescent COVID-19. The donor label of this sample is uncertain. Written as DNA, the CDR3 is TGCGCCAGCAGCCAAGACGGGACTCCCGCCGGAGATACGCAGTATTTT. It yields the protein CASSQDGTPAGDTQYF.